The 4 T cell receptor beta chains reported below all come from one sample, sequenced in a study of sequential checkpoint blockade in melanoma. Treatment defined: randomized to nivolumab then ipilimumab (arm A) or the reverse (arm B). The assay was immunoSEQ multiplex PCR, and TCRdb's table has in-frame clones only and misses some. The repertoire holds 20,000 to 25,000 clones, with roughly 80% as singletons. The material sequenced was CD8+ T cells sorted from blood (inferred from file names), taken from a patient given nivolumab and ipilimumab in sequence. The receptors originated from a human donor with melanoma.

The rearrangement uses TRBV27 and TRBJ1-4, with a tentative D call TRBD1 (5 bases). The CDR3 is 14 residues long. The V end was cut by 6 bases, the J end by 7 bases, with 15 bases between. The germline V gene encodes CDR1 MNHEY and CDR2 SMNVEV (reference sequence). The CDR3 bases are TGTGCCAGCAGCCCCGACGGGGGTTTTGAAAAACTGTTTTTT. Amino acid sequence: CASSPDGGFEKLFF.

The sample holds one count of this clone. This chain joins TRBV10-3 and TRBJ2-7; D may be TRBD1 (5 bases). Germline assignment: CDR1 ENHRY and CDR2 SYGVKD. The V gene lost 5 bases and the J gene lost 3 bases, with 14 bases spanning the gap. The CDR3 contains 14 residues. Written as DNA, the CDR3 is TGTGCCATCAGTACGACAGAGCCCATCTACGAGCAGTACTTC. Its protein is CAISTTEPIYEQYF.

The V and J genes are TRBV6-1 and TRBJ1-2, with D hard to call. There are 14 residues in the CDR3. Germline CDR1 reads MNHNS; CDR2 reads SASEGT. V dropped 1 base and J dropped 3 bases, with 9 bases sitting between them. The CDR3 bases are TGTGCCAGCAGTGAAGGTGGCTCCTACTATGGCTACACCTTC. Encoded protein: CASSEGGSYYGYTF.

This clone appeared a few times. V usage is TRBV7-9 and J usage is TRBJ2-1; a weak D match, TRBD2 (6 bases). The CDR3 spans 15 residues. Between the trimmed V and J ends, which lost 5 bases and 5 bases, there was a span of 16 bases. Germline CDR1 SEHNR, CDR2 FQNEAQ (reference sequence). The CDR3 sequence is CASSPAGTLNNEQFF. CDR3 nucleotides: TGTGCCAGCAGCCCTGCCGGGACTTTAAACAATGAGCAGTTCTTC. Variable domain in full (rest from reference TRBV7-9 and TRBJ2-1): DTGVSQNPRHKITKRGQNVTFRCDPISEHNRLYWYRQTLGQGPEFLTYFQNEAQLEKSRLLSDRFSAERPKGSFSTLEIQRTEQGDSAMYLCASSPAGTLNNEQFFGPGTRLTVL.